This paragraph covers one T cell receptor beta chain sequence. Its matching antigen is unknown. Isolation of PBMCs gave at least 7 million cells per sample. This record comes from a study of blood T cells in healthy people across ages. Whole-study context: There was about one barcoded beta molecule captured by template switching per two T cells. Study-wide results and caveats: Age brought a roughly linear fall in TCR beta diversity measured per million T cells. There was a strong correlation between TCR beta diversity and naive T cell percentage.

Germline V lookup: CDR1 SGHTA, CDR2 FQGNSA. This CDR3 region has 14 residues. V was trimmed by 2 bases and J by 0 bases, leaving 7 bases between them. The use of a sample-barcoded 5' primer and a J-beta primer mix characterized a second PCR of about 6 to 11 cycles. TCRdb fed the 5' RACE reads into MiXCR, producing one record per CDR3 protein. The table includes over 750,000 distinct CDR3 sequences, around a quarter detected once. A further study also used this sample, focusing on T cells of mothers and their children.

The sequenced sample consisted of blood. The source is a boy between 10 and 17 years old in good health. The chain combines TRBV7-2 with TRBJ2-5; unclear D gene. The CDR3 region is CASSLMGNQETQYF. CDR3 nucleotides: TGTGCCAGCAGCTTAATGGGGAACCAAGAGACCCAGTACTTC.